This passage covers 9 T cell receptor beta chains from one sample sequenced in a study of vaccination effects on CD4 cells after COVID-19. Sequencing in the ViraFEST assay came after antigen-specific CD4+ T cells had been expanded with viral peptide pools, which were used to stimulate PBMC. Isolation of CD4+ T cells took place after approximately 10 days of culture. Convalescent patients had PCR-confirmed SARS-CoV-2 infection between March and December 2020. Here immunoSEQ multiplex PCR was the method, and the copy in TCRdb shows in-frame clones only, minus some. The table has some 40,000 clones, over 60% seen once. The antigens these receptors bind are not known. Sequences were derived from CD4+ T cells from PBMCs cultured with HCoV-NL63 spike peptides, sampled before COVID-19 vaccination. These receptors were obtained from a human donor who had a prior SARS-CoV-2 infection.

The chain employs TRBV3-1 (or the pseudogene TRBV3-2) and TRBJ2-1; weak D call: TRBD2 (6 bases). The germline gives CDR1 LGHDT, CDR2 YNNKEL (reference sequence). This CDR3 region has 14 residues. Trimming took off 1 base at V and 9 bases at J, with 13 bases between the two ends. The DNA for the CDR3 is TGTGCCAGCAGCCAAGTCGGAGGGCGTACTGAGCAGTTCTTC. It codes for CASSQVGGRTEQFF.

The genes are TRBV5-8 and TRBJ1-3, with unresolved D. The V and J ends lost 2 bases and 0 bases respectively, with 9 bases between them. The CDR3 has 15 amino acids. Germline V gene sequence: CDR1 SGHTS, CDR2 YDEGEE. The CDR3 region is CASSLSVLSGNTIYF. The CDR3 region has the DNA TGTGCCAGCAGCTTATCGGTGCTCTCTGGAAACACCATATATTTT.

The rearrangement uses TRBV4-2 and TRBJ2-2, with 7 bases that match TRBD2. This CDR3 contains 14 residues. J gave up 11 bases and V 0 bases, and 6 bases lay outside the gene matches. Germline loops: CDR1 LGHNA, CDR2 YNFKEQ. CDR3 bases: TGTGCCAGCAGCCAAGATTTGTCTAGCGGAGAGCTGTTTTTT. This translates into CASSQDLSSGELFF.

The chain recombines TRBV6-5 with TRBJ2-2; D possibly uses TRBD1 or TRBD2 (5 bases each). Germline assignment: CDR1 MNHEY and CDR2 SVGAGI. There are 14 residues in the CDR3. Trimming stripped 7 bases from V and 7 bases from J, with 16 bases between. The CDR3 protein is CASTRPGGGGELFF. As DNA, the CDR3 is TGTGCCAGCACCCGCCCGGGTGGGGGCGGGGAGCTGTTTTTT.

This chain's CDR3 is CASSPRATNEKLFF. As DNA, the CDR3 is TGTGCCAGCTCACCAAGGGCGACCAATGAAAAACTGTTTTTT. This chain joins TRBV18 and TRBJ1-4; D is unclear. V was trimmed by 2 bases and J by 5 bases, leaving 9 bases between them. Germline assignment: CDR1 KGHSH and CDR2 LQKENI. The CDR3 sequence is 14 residues long.

The chain couples TRBV14 to TRBJ2-1; 7 positions agree with TRBD2. This CDR3 comprises 15 residues. Germline V gene sequence: CDR1 SGHDN, CDR2 FVKESK. With V trimmed by 5 bases and J by 0 bases, 4 bases remained unmatched. CDR3 region: CASSIGGSSYNEQFF. In DNA form, the CDR3 reads TGTGCCAGCAGCATTGGCGGGAGCTCCTACAATGAGCAGTTCTTC.

The rearrangement joins TRBV28 to TRBJ1-5, with no clear D. This CDR3 contains 13 residues. The germline V gene encodes CDR1 MDHEN and CDR2 SYDVKM. Trimming took off 4 bases at V and 8 bases at J, with 12 bases between the two ends. CDR3 region: CASSSPGEKPQHF. In DNA form, the CDR3 reads TGTGCCAGCAGTTCCCCCGGCGAAAAGCCCCAGCATTTT.

The genes are TRBV2 and TRBJ2-5; no clear D gene. CDR1 SNHLY and CDR2 FYNNEI come from the germline V gene. V dropped 4 bases and J dropped 4 bases, with 4 bases sitting between them. This CDR3 has 11 amino acids. As DNA, the CDR3 is TGTGCCAGCAGTGTGGGAGAGACCCAGTACTTC. The encoded protein is CASSVGETQYF. Supplemented by reference TRBV2 and TRBJ2-5, the full variable domain reads EPEVTQTPSHQVTQMGQEVILRCVPISNHLYFYWYRQILGQKVEFLVSFYNNEISEKSEIFDDQFSVERPDGSNFTLKIRSTKLEDSAMYFCASSVGETQYFGPGTRLLVL.

The gene calls are TRBV7-8 and TRBJ1-6, with TRBD1 matching over 7 bases. V lost 1 base to trimming and J lost 5 bases; unmatched junction nucleotides: 5. The CDR3 is 16 amino acids. The germline V gene has CDR1 SGHVS and CDR2 FQNEAQ. The CDR3 bases are TGTGCCAGCAGCTTAGGATACAGGGGAAATAATTCACCCCTCCACTTT. Translation gives CASSLGYRGNNSPLHF. Complete variable domain (other parts from reference TRBV7-8 and TRBJ1-6): GAGVSQSPRYKVAKRGQDVALRCDPISGHVSLFWYQQALGQGPEFLTYFQNEAQLDKSGLPSDRFFAERPEGSVSTLKIQRTQQEDSAVYLCASSLGYRGNNSPLHFGNGTRLTVT.